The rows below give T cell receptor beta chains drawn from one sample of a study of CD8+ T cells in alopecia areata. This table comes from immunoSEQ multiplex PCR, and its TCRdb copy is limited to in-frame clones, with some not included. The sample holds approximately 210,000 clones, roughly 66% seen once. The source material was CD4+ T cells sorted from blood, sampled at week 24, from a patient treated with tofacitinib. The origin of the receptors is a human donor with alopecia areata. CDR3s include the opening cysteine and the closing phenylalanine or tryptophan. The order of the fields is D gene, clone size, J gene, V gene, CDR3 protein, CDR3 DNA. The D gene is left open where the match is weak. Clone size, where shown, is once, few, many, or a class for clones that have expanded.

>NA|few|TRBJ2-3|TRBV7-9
CASSSTLRAGGPDTQYF
TGTGCCAGCAGCTCCACCCTCCGGGCCGGCGGTCCAGATACGCAGTATTTT
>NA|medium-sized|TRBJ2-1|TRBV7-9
CASSSLGTRRTGEQFF
TGTGCCAGCAGCTCATTAGGGACTAGGAGGACAGGGGAGCAGTTCTTC
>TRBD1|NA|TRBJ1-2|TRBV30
CAWSLPVGTGPGYTF
TGTGCCTGGAGTCTCCCCGTGGGGACAGGCCCTGGCTACACCTTC
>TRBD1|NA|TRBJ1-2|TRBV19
CASSSTGQAGGYTF
TGTGCCAGTAGTTCGACGGGACAGGCCGGTGGCTACACCTTC
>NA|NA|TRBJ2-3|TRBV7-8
CASSSVAVTDTQYF
TGTGCCAGCAGCTCAGTAGCGGTCACAGATACGCAGTATTTT
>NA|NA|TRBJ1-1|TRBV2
CASSIILNTEAFF
TGTGCCAGCAGTATTATTTTGAACACTGAAGCTTTCTTT
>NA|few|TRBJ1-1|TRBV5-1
CASSLDREREAFF
TGCGCCAGCAGCTTGGACCGGGAGAGGGAAGCTTTCTTT
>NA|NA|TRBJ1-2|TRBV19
CASSENYGYTF
TGTGCCAGTAGTGAGAACTATGGCTACACCTTC
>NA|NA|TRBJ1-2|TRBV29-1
CSAVLGYGYTF
TGCAGCGCCGTTCTAGGGTATGGCTACACCTTC
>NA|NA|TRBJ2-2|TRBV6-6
CASGPGNTGELFF
TGTGCCAGCGGACCGGGGAACACCGGGGAGCTGTTTTTT
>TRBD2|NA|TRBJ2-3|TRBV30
CAWSVPGSGAADTQYF
TGTGCCTGGAGTGTACCGGGTAGCGGGGCTGCAGATACGCAGTATTTT
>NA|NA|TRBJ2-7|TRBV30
CAWSASSVPPYEQYF
TGTGCCTGGAGTGCCTCCTCCGTGCCCCCCTACGAGCAGTACTTC
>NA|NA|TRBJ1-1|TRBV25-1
CASSIKGNTEAFF
TGTGCCAGCAGTATTAAGGGGAACACTGAAGCTTTCTTT
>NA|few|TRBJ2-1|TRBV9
CASSVETEQFF
TGTGCCAGCAGCGTAGAGACTGAGCAGTTCTTC
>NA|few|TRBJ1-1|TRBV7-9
CASSTRSGSQNTEAFF
TGTGCCAGCAGCACCCGGTCAGGGTCGCAGAACACTGAAGCTTTCTTT
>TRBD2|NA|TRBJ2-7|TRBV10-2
CASSDGEGSRQYF
TGCGCCAGCAGTGATGGGGAGGGCTCCCGGCAGTACTTC
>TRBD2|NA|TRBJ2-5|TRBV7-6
CASSPKAGPLETQYF
TGTGCCAGCAGCCCAAAAGCGGGACCTCTAGAGACCCAGTACTTC
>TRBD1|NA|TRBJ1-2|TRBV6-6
CASSRGQDYGYTF
TGTGCCAGCAGCCGTGGACAGGACTATGGCTACACCTTC
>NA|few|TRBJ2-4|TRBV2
CASSEGRDLKNIQYF
TGTGCCAGCAGTGAAGGACGAGATCTCAAAAACATTCAGTACTTC
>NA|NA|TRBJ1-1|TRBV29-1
CSVVPQEGRTEAFF
TGCAGCGTTGTCCCGCAAGAGGGACGCACTGAAGCTTTCTTT
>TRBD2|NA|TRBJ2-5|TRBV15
CATSRDLAGVQETQYF
TGTGCCACCAGCAGAGATCTAGCGGGGGTCCAAGAGACCCAGTACTTC
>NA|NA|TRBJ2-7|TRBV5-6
CASSPTGTPRMYF
TGTGCCAGCAGCCCCACAGGGACACCGAGGATGTACTTC
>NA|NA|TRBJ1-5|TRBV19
CASSIPQINQPQHF
TGTGCCAGTAGTATTCCGCAGATCAATCAGCCCCAGCATTTT
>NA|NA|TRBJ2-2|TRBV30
CAGLQNTGELFF
TGTGCCGGACTACAGAACACCGGGGAGCTGTTTTTT
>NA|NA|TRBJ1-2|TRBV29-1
CSVGHNYGYTF
TGCAGCGTTGGACATAACTATGGCTACACCTTC
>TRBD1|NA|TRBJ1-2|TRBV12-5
CASGPGQGNYGYTF
TGTGCTAGTGGCCCAGGACAGGGGAACTATGGCTACACCTTC
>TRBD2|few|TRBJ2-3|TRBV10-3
CAIAGLAASTDTQYF
TGTGCCATCGCCGGACTAGCGGCTAGCACAGATACGCAGTATTTT
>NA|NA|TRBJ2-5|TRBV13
CASTALGGQETQYF
TGTGCCAGCACTGCCTTGGGGGGACAAGAGACCCAGTACTTC
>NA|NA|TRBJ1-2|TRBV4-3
CASSHLGGNSYGYTF
TGCGCCAGCAGCCATTTGGGAGGGAACTCCTATGGCTACACCTTC
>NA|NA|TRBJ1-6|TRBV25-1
CASSGADNSPLHF
TGTGCCAGCAGCGGGGCCGATAATTCACCCCTCCACTTT
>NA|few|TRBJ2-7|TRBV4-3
CASSQEGGSYEQYF
TGCGCCAGCAGCCAAGAGGGCGGATCCTACGAGCAGTACTTC
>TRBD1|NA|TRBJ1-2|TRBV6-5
CASSPDRDGYTF
TGTGCCAGCAGCCCTGACAGGGATGGCTACACCTTC
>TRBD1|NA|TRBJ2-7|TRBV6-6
CASSPTGDNEQYF
TGTGCCAGCAGTCCAACAGGGGACAACGAGCAGTACTTC
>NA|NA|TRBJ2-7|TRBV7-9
CASSRYTGGRPYEQYF
TGTGCCAGCAGCCGTTACACCGGGGGGCGCCCCTACGAGCAGTACTTC
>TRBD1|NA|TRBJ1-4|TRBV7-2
CASSQGQLEKLFF
TGTGCCAGCAGCCAGGGACAGCTCGAAAAACTGTTTTTT
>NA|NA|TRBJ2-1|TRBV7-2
CAQLWGRNEQFF
TGTGCCCAACTTTGGGGTAGGAATGAGCAGTTCTTC
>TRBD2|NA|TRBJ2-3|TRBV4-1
CASSQGTSGSTDTQYF
TGCGCCAGCAGCCAAGGTACTAGCGGGAGCACAGATACGCAGTATTTT
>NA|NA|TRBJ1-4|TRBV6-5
CASSPRQGMQLFF
TGTGCCAGCAGCCCCCGCCAGGGAATGCAACTGTTTTTT
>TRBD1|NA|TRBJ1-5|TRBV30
CAWSEGGWSNQPQHF
TGTGCCTGGAGTGAAGGGGGCTGGAGCAATCAGCCCCAGCATTTT
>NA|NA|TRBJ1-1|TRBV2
CASSEGGRAFF
TGTGCCAGCAGTGAAGGGGGGAGGGCTTTCTTT
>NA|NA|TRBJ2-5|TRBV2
CASSEQQETQYF
TGTGCCAGCAGTGAACAGCAAGAGACCCAGTACTTC